The entry below gives a single T cell receptor beta chain sequence along with its context. Its antigen is as yet unknown. These data come from a study of PD-1 blockade in classical Hodgkin lymphoma. Study-wide results and limits: Relapsed/refractory patients reportedly had the lowest baseline TCR diversity, below newly diagnosed patients, who were below healthy donors.

The method was immunoSEQ multiplex PCR; TCRdb's version includes in-frame clones alone and lacks a portion of them. The sample carries 20,000 to 25,000 clones, about three quarters recorded once. Relapse after autologous stem cell transplantation occurred in every patient, and brentuximab vedotin exposure varied. V was pared by 3 bases and J by 3 bases, with 12 bases between. Germline loops: CDR1 LNHDA, CDR2 SQIVND (reference sequence). This CDR3 has 14 amino acids. This clonotype was sampled from a human donor with classical Hodgkin lymphoma. The chain joins TRBV19 to TRBJ2-7, with D tentatively TRBD1 or TRBD2 (5 bases each). The sample here was peripheral blood mononuclear cells (PBMCs), taken before the second cycle of nivolumab. The CDR3 DNA reads TGTGCCAGTAGTATGCAGGGTCGGGGCTACGAGCAGTACTTC. Translation gives CASSMQGRGYEQYF.